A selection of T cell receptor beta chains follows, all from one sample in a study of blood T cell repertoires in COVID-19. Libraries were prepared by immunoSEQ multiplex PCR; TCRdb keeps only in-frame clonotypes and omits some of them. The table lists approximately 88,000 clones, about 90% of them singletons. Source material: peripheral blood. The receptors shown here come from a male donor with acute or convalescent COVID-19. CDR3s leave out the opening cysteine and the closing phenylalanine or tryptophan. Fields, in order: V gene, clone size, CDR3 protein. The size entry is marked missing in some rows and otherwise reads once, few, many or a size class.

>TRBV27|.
ASSPQGGYQPQH
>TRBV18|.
ASSQRDRAYNEQF
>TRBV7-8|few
ASSPQDLRAMNTEAF
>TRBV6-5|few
ASSYSAGGLGTQY
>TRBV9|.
ASSLTDRAGDSPLH
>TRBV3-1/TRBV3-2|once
ASSFRGLNTEAF
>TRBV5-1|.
ASSLGFETGSAPNTGELF
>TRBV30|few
AWRGAVNQPQH
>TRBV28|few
ASTLLQENTEAF
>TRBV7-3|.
ASSLNPTSNYGYT
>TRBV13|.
ASSLGGVATGELF